This TCR beta chain was captured by sequencing in a study of monozygotic twins with inflammatory bowel disease. The CDR3 is 13 residues long. From germline, CDR1 is SGDLS and CDR2 YYNGEE. TCRdb processed the 5' RACE reads again and assigns one entry to each CDR3 protein, with no DNA. In total, the table holds some 440,000 distinct CDR3 sequences. The chain combines TRBV9 with TRBJ2-7; without DNA, the TCRdb call of TRBD2 cannot be checked. The sequenced sample consisted of blood. This receptor was obtained from a human donor with ulcerative colitis or Crohn's disease, or a healthy co-twin of an affected twin (not recorded which). CDR3 protein: CASSVDSGNEQYF.